Listed here are 11 T cell receptor beta chains from one sample, sequenced in a study of cytomegalovirus exposure and HLA in healthy donors. The study ran its PCR with 60 Vbeta and 13 Jbeta primers. Profiled with immunoSEQ multiplex PCR; TCRdb holds only in-frame clones, not every one. The repertoire has about 140,000 clones, 70% to 90% of them found once; the top ten carry 2% to 3%. The material sequenced was PBMCs. Source of these receptors: a man aged 50-60 years in good health and CMV-seronegative.

This chain uses TRBV6-6 with TRBJ1-2; TRBD1 agrees at 8 bases. The ends lost 8 bases at V and 3 bases at J; junction bases unmatched: 11. Per the germline V gene, CDR1 is MNHNY and CDR2 is SVGAGI (reference sequence). CDR3 length: 15 amino acids. In DNA, the CDR3 is TGTGCCAGCGAAAGTCAGGGGGCGGATGACTATGGCTACACCTTC. Translation: CASESQGADDYGYTF.

This chain uses TRBV15 with TRBJ2-5; tentatively, D is TRBD1 (6 bases). V was trimmed by 3 bases and J by 5 bases, leaving 10 bases between them. The CDR3 sequence is 13 residues long. Germline V CDR1 and CDR2: LNHNV, YYDKDF (reference sequence). DNA of the CDR3: TGTGCCACCAGCAGGGGGGCTGGGGAGACCCAGTACTTC. Amino acids: CATSRGAGETQYF. The full variable domain, in which reference TRBV15 and TRBJ2-5 provide the parts outside the CDR3, is DAMVIQNPRYQVTQFGKPVTLSCSQTLNHNVMYWYQQKSSQAPKLLFHYYDKDFNNEADTPDNFQSRRPNTSFCFLDIRSPGLGDTAMYLCATSRGAGETQYFGPGTRLLVL.

The gene calls are TRBV5-1 and TRBJ2-1; TRBD2 aligns across 8 bases. The trim removed 7 bases at V and 4 bases at J, leaving 7 bases unmatched. CDR3 length: 14 residues. Germline V CDR1 and CDR2: SGHRS, YFSETQ. CDR3 region: CASGSSGPYNEQFF. The CDR3 bases are TGCGCCAGCGGTTCTAGCGGGCCTTACAATGAGCAGTTCTTC.

This clone has a handful of counts. The chain couples TRBV5-6 to TRBJ1-1; the match to TRBD1 covers 11 bases. The germline V gene encodes CDR1 SGHDT and CDR2 YYEEEE. Trimming cost V 4 bases and J 5 bases; bases outside gene matches: 7. This CDR3 has 15 residues. The CDR3 loop is CASSQRTGGRTEAFF. CDR3 in DNA: TGTGCCAGCAGCCAACGGACAGGGGGCAGAACTGAAGCTTTCTTT.

The CDR3 region has the DNA TGCAGCGTTGAAGGGATAGGGGTAAACACTAACTCCTACGAGCAGTACTTC. This encodes CSVEGIGVNTNSYEQYF. The rearrangement joins TRBV29-1 to TRBJ2-7; TRBD1 might be the D (5 bases). CDR3 size: 17 residues. CDR1 SQVTM and CDR2 ANQGSEA come from the germline V gene. Trimming removed 1 base at V and 0 bases at J, with 19 bases between.

This rearrangement joins TRBV6-1 to TRBJ2-7, with 8 positions matching TRBD1. V lost 4 bases and J lost 3; bases outside the gene matches: 5. CDR3 length: 14 residues. The V gene's germline CDR1 is MNHNS and CDR2 SASEGT. The DNA for the CDR3 is TGTGCCAGCAGTGCCCAGGGGGCCGTCTACGAGCAGTACTTC. Translation: CASSAQGAVYEQYF.

This clone was detected a few times. The chain carries TRBV7-2 and TRBJ2-3; D remains ambiguous. The ends were cut back, 5 bases at V and 0 bases at J, with 6 bases in the middle. In germline, CDR1 is SGHTA, CDR2 FQGNSA. This CDR3 region has 13 residues. CDR3 sequence (DNA): TGTGCCAGCAGCCCTTATAGCACAGATACGCAGTATTTT. Its translation is CASSPYSTDTQYF.

The gene calls are TRBV5-1 and TRBJ2-7, with a possible D match to TRBD1 (6 bases). Trimming took 4 bases from V and 3 from J, leaving 14 bases between them. The CDR3 runs 14 residues. CDR1 is SGHRS, CDR2 YFSETQ, per germline. The CDR3 protein is CASSADQGNYEQYF. CDR3 DNA sequence: TGCGCCAGCAGCGCAGATCAGGGGAACTACGAGCAGTACTTC.

The rearrangement uses TRBV2 and TRBJ1-2, with D perhaps TRBD1 (6 bases). CDR1 SNHLY and CDR2 FYNNEI come from the germline V gene. Trimming shortened V by 1 base and J by 2 bases, and 11 bases separated the two germline ends. The CDR3 covers 15 residues. This CDR3 reads CASSEEGGVNYGYTF. DNA of the CDR3: TGTGCCAGCAGTGAAGAGGGGGGGGTAAACTATGGCTACACCTTC.

The chain carries TRBV9 and TRBJ2-7, with a tentative D call TRBD2 (5 bases). The CDR3 is made up of 15 amino acids. Germline V gives CDR1 SGDLS, CDR2 YYNGEE. V gave up 0 bases and J gave up 2 bases, with 12 bases separating them. CDR3 bases: TGTGCCAGCAGCGTAGCTGGAGGCTTCCCCTACGAGCAGTACTTC. It specifies CASSVAGGFPYEQYF.

The chain is built from TRBV7-9 and TRBJ2-6; no definite D call. The germline gives CDR1 SEHNR, CDR2 FQNEAQ (reference sequence). Deletions cut 0 bases from V and 12 bases from J, with 9 bases between. There are 13 residues in the CDR3. The CDR3 region has the DNA TGTGCCAGCAGCTTAGCGTCGGTAAGCGTCCTGACTTTC. Translation: CASSLASVSVLTF.